Described below is a single T cell receptor beta chain sequence and its context. Only one count was recorded for this clone. The antigen it binds to is not known. Within one base of it there is no much larger clone, and no base qualities were kept. The data derive from a study of CD8+ T cells in alopecia areata (dated by TCRdb to between 2018 and 2020). For the wider study: The treated patients took part in an open-label pilot trial in which moderate-to-severe alopecia areata was treated with oral tofacitinib at 5 to 10 mg twice daily. Patients received tofacitinib for 6 to 18 months and were then followed off drug for 6 months to check for delayed response and recurrence. The SALT score, which quantifies the percentage of affected scalp surface area, was used to measure disease severity in treated patients. In both human patients and the C3H/HeJ mouse model, the study applied high-throughput TCRbeta sequencing to look at T cell clonal expansion in alopecia areata. Scalp tissue and sorted CD4+ and CD8+ peripheral blood T cells from patchy and totalis/universalis alopecia areata patients and from healthy controls were covered by human TCRbeta sequencing. Tofacitinib-treated patients had biopsies at baseline and at 4 and 24 weeks of treatment, with a later scalp biopsy in several patients. Scalp clonality was compared among normal scalp (n=4), patchy alopecia areata scalp (n=8), and alopecia totalis/universalis scalp (n=8). RNA came from the PAXgene miRNA kit for fixed scalp, the miRNeasy kit for PBMCs, and the RNeasy kit for mouse skin. Amplification of TCRbeta CDR3 regions was done by immunoSEQ multiplex PCR using 35 Vbeta forward primers and 13 Jbeta reverse primers. Study-wide findings and limitations: Because the treated cohort was small and included a single nonresponder, larger studies are needed to assess links between baseline CD8+ expansion and response. Scalp TCR repertoire analysis is complicated because resident alphabeta T cells in normal human skin are also sequenced, whereas mouse skin is dominated by gammadelta T cells. Tofacitinib significantly decreased scalp clonality and the number of expanded CD8+ clones among the top 100 scalp clones. Shared TCR sequences between patients were less evident than in mice, which may be partly attributable to HLA diversity in the patient population. During tofacitinib treatment, many expanded lesional clones stuck around in both scalp and blood, and this persistence may partly explain why relapse happens after treatment is stopped. Compared with normal scalp, lesional scalp had higher clonality and more expanded CD8+ clones, particularly in alopecia totalis/universalis, a pattern that suggests antigenic drive.

Receptors were amplified or captured by the immunoSEQ multiplex PCR assay. RNA was extracted from all samples and reverse transcribed into cDNA as template for TCR sequencing. SuperScript III was used for first-strand cDNA synthesis, primed with a 2:1 mix of oligo-dT and random hexamers. Amplification bias was assessed with a synthetic immune receptor repertoire, and residual bias was removed computationally. On the authors' methods: Raw reads were preprocessed to remove errors, and CDR3 was defined by IMGT conventions from the conserved cysteine to phenylalanine. To get clonality, Shannon entropy was normalized by log2 of the number of productive unique TCRs and the result was subtracted from 1. CD4 or CD8 identity of scalp clones was inferred by cross-referencing scalp TCRbeta sequences with sorted blood CD4 and CD8 repertoires. The immuneACCESS repertoire file appears here via TCRdb, limited to in-frame rearrangements. These files lack a portion of the clones; in checked studies, under half of the deficit traces to unresolved V genes, and the cause of the others is not known. That table furnishes V, J and clone size, whereas the DNA furnished D and trimming. This sample holds some 220,000 clones; 50% to 60% were observed only once. The ten largest make up roughly 1.5% of the sample.

Per the publication, the time point label means: around 4 weeks on oral tofacitinib. According to the study, the label for this sample's treatment or condition signals: oral pan-JAK inhibitor, 5-10 mg twice daily. Peripheral blood and lesional scalp punch biopsies were obtained from patients with alopecia areata. After PBMCs were isolated by density centrifugation and stained for CD3, CD4 and CD8, a FACSAria was used to sort CD4+ and CD8+ T cells. From the cysteine through the phenylalanine, the CDR3 covers 15 amino acids. Of the read, only the CDR3 DNA is kept; its 45 bases are in frame from base 1. Taken from the germline V gene, the CDR1 and CDR2 loops are MNHEY and SVGAGI. Trimming at the junction amounts to 0 bases on V and 3 bases on J, and the germline ends lie 12 bases apart.

This specimen consisted of CD4+ T cells sorted from blood, obtained at week 4, from a patient treated with tofacitinib. The sequence derives from a human donor with alopecia areata. This receptor chain uses TRBV6-5 and TRBJ2-7, with the D gene not clear enough to name. For the CDR3, the sequence is CASSYSKVGFYEQYF. The sequenced DNA: TGTGCCAGCAGTTACTCTAAGGTGGGGTTCTACGAGCAGTACTTC.